The clone carrying this T cell receptor (beta chain) was counted only a few times. At one end the junction does not follow the germline gene, possibly because of a read error. TCR beta CDR3 regions were amplified from RNA. TCR CDR3 underwent first-round RT-PCR with the HTBI primer set. TCRdb re-derived calls from the multiplex PCR reads in MiXCR, one entry per CDR3 protein. The table lists 650,000 to 850,000 distinct CDR3 sequences, roughly a sixth of them singletons. CDR3 length: 13 amino acids. The germline V gene encodes CDR1 GTSNPN and CDR2 SVGIG (reference sequence). The data stem from a study of T cells in Graves' hyperthyroidism and ophthalmopathy.

This sequence originates from a woman aged 45-65 years with Graves' hyperthyroidism that later progressed to Graves' ophthalmopathy. Input material: blood. V gene TRBV30 combines with J gene TRBJ1-1; tentatively, D is TRBD1 (5 bases). The CDR3 loop is CAGITTSDTETFF. The CDR3 DNA follows: TGTGCCGGAATTACAACCTCGGACACTGAAACTTTCTTT.